This TCR beta chain was captured by sequencing in a study of cytomegalovirus exposure and HLA in healthy donors. Looking at the study overall: According to later analysis, the same platform produced the roughly 110 validation and over 600 first-cohort repertoires.

Study results and limitations: The study listed approximately 160 cytomegalovirus-associated TCR beta chains. Cytomegalovirus status, reportedly, was diagnosed with high specificity and sensitivity by the classifier.

This CDR3 is 16 amino acids long. Germline loops: CDR1 MDHEN, CDR2 SYDVKM. V was clipped by 5 bases and J by 2 bases; unmatched bases: 9. On this clone: The antigen is unknown.

Only in-frame clones appear in the TCRdb table, and some are missing; sequencing was by immunoSEQ multiplex PCR. This table has 90,000 to 130,000 clones, 95% appearing once. The J gene is TRBJ2-5, the V gene TRBV28; the match to TRBD1 covers 9 bases. Sequencing was done on a sample of PBMCs. This TCR was sampled from a woman younger than 30 in good health and CMV-seronegative. The CDR3 loop reads CASSKQGARSQETQYF. Here the CDR3 DNA reads TGTGCCAGCAGTAAACAGGGGGCCCGTAGTCAAGAGACCCAGTACTTC.